This is a list of T cell receptor beta chains from one sample in a study of CD8+CD57+ T cells in acquired aplastic anemia. TCRdb re-derived calls from the reads in MiXCR, one entry per CDR3 protein. Of 200,000 to 300,000 distinct CDR3 sequences in the sample, around 82% were seen once. Sequenced sample: sorted CD4+, CD8+, or CD8+CD57+ T cells (not recorded which) from PBMCs. These receptors were taken from a human donor with aplastic anemia. CDR3s include the opening cysteine and the closing phenylalanine or tryptophan. A D gene is named only where the DNA matches it firmly. A row's size may be missing; if present it is once, few, many or a size class.

-	TRBJ2-5	TRBV2	-	TGTGCCACCAGCATAGGCAGCAAGCCCTACACTGAGTACTTC	CATSIGSKPYTEYF
-	TRBJ2-3	TRBV29-1	TRBD1	TGCAGCGTTGAAGGGCAGGGGGCTCCAGATACGCAGTATTTT	CSVEGQGAPDTQYF
-	TRBJ2-5	TRBV7-2	-	TGTGCCAGCAGCTTGGGAGGAGATAAATCACCCCTGTACTTC	CASSLGGDKSPLYF
many	TRBJ2-1	TRBV20-1	TRBD2	TGCAGTGCTAACGGACTAGCGGGGTACAATGAGCAGTTCTTC	CSANGLAGYNEQFF
-	TRBJ2-6	TRBV5-5	-	TGTGCCAGCAGCTTGGTTGACAGCTACGGGGCCAACGTCCTGACTTTC	CASSLVDSYGANVLTF
-	TRBJ2-1	TRBV7-8	TRBD2	TGTGCCAGCAGCTTAGAAAGAAGTGCGGGGAGGGATGAGCAGTTCTTC	CASSLERSAGRDEQFF
few	TRBJ2-1	TRBV29-1	TRBD1	TGCAGCGTTGGGACAGGGGACGGAGTCTACTATGAGCAGTTCTTC	CSVGTGDGVYYEQFF
-	TRBJ2-2	TRBV9	TRBD1	TGTGCCAGCAGCGCCGACAGGGACACCGGGGAGCTGTTTTTT	CASSADRDTGELFF
many	TRBJ1-1	TRBV7-8	-	TGTGCCAGCAGCTTAGCGGGAGGAGCCGATACTCAAGCTTTCTTT	CASSLAGGADTQAFF
-	TRBJ2-3	TRBV2	TRBD2	TGTGCCAGCAGCTTAGCGGGGGGTCATGAGCAGTTGTATTTT	CASSLAGGHEQLYF
few	TRBJ2-5	TRBV10-3	-	TGTGCCGTCGGAGCGGCGACAGGAGGCCAAGAGACCCAGTACTTC	CAVGAATGGQETQYF
-	TRBJ2-7	TRBV24-1	TRBD1	TGTGCCACCAGTCCCCTCCCAGGGGGCCAATACGAGCAGTACTTC	CATSPLPGGQYEQYF
few	TRBJ2-7	TRBV19	TRBD2	TGTGCCAGTAGTATAGCGGGGGGACCGAAGGAGCAGTACTTC	CASSIAGGPKEQYF
few	TRBJ2-3	TRBV9	-	-	CASSVSQGTQYFYF
once	TRBJ1-2	TRBV7-2	TRBD1	TGTGCCAGCAGCTCACGGGACAGGGGCTTGAACTCTGCCTACACCTTC	CASSSRDRGLNSAYTF
few	TRBJ2-3	TRBV5-1	-	TGTGCCAGCAGCCGAGGGGCAGATACGCAGTATTTT	CASSRGADTQYF
-	TRBJ2-5	TRBV7-6	TRBD1	TGTGCCAGCAGCACAGGCAGGGGGCAAGAGACCCAGTACTTC	CASSTGRGQETQYF
-	TRBJ2-3	TRBV5-1	-	TGCGTCAGCACTCTGGGAGGCTACACAGATACGCAGTATTTT	CVSTLGGYTDTQYF
-	TRBJ2-3	TRBV9	-	TGTGCCAGCAGCGTAGGGGGAGGTCCCACTGCGACGCATTTT	CASSVGGGPTATHF
-	TRBJ2-3	TRBV7-6	TRBD2	TGTGCCAGCACCCTAGGGAGGGACCCCTCTGCGGCCAATTTT	CASTLGRDPSAANF
-	TRBJ2-1	TRBV4-3	TRBD2	TGCGCCAGCAGCCAAGATGGATTAGCGGGGAAAAATGAGCAGTTCTTC	CASSQDGLAGKNEQFF
-	TRBJ1-6	TRBV5-6	TRBD1	TGTGCCAGCAGCCCCGTTGACGGGACAGAGAATACGCATTCACCCCTCCACTTT	CASSPVDGTENTHSPLHF
-	TRBJ1-1	TRBV7-2	-	TGTGCCAGCAGCTTAGAGGTGGGAGGGGATACTGAAGCTTTCTTT	CASSLEVGGDTEAFF
-	TRBJ2-5	TRBV7-8	TRBD2	TGTGCCAGCAGCGCCAGCGGGACTTGGGGAGAGACCCAGTACTTC	CASSASGTWGETQYF
-	TRBJ2-1	TRBV5-1	-	TGCGCCAGCAGCTTGGGACAGGAATACAATGAGCAGTTCTTC	CASSLGQEYNEQFF
few	TRBJ2-3	TRBV11-2	-	TGTGCCAGCAGCTGGGGTGGCGCAGATACGCAGTATTTT	CASSWGGADTQYF
-	TRBJ2-5	TRBV5-5	-	TGTGCCAGCACCCCGCCTAGCCAGCCAGAGACCCAGTACTTC	CASTPPSQPETQYF
-	TRBJ1-5	TRBV9	-	TGTGCCAGCAGCGTTTCGAAGGGGACGAAGTATTTTCAGCATTTT	CASSVSKGTKYFQHF
once	TRBJ2-5	TRBV7-9	-	TGTGCCAGCAGCTCAGGGGACAAGCAAGGGACCCGGGACTTC	CASSSGDKQGTRDF
-	TRBJ2-7	TRBV7-9	-	-	CASSALAEAQYFGF
-	TRBJ2-3	TRBV7-2	-	TGTGCCAGCAGCTTCGGACGGACAGAGACGCAGCAGTTT	CASSFGRTETQQF
-	TRBJ2-1	TRBV5-6	-	TGTGCCAGCAGCTTCCGCGGAGGGGGCGGGAATGAGCAGTTCTTC	CASSFRGGGGNEQFF
once	TRBJ2-6	TRBV9	TRBD2	TGTGCCAGCACCAGTGCGGGGGGCCGAACACCGGGGGTCCTGACTTTC	CASTSAGGRTPGVLTF
once	TRBJ2-5	TRBV15	-	TGTGCCAGCAGCAGGGCTCCTTTACAAGAGACCCAGTACTTC	CASSRAPLQETQYF
-	TRBJ2-3	TRBV2	-	TGTGCCAGCGGTGACGGGTGCAGAGATACGCAGCAGTTT	CASGDGCRDTQQF
-	TRBJ1-2	TRBV7-9	TRBD1	TGCGCCAGCAGCCTGACAGGGGGCGGAAATTACGACCAGACCTTC	CASSLTGGGNYDQTF
-	TRBJ1-1	TRBV20-1	TRBD1	TGCAGTGCTAGAGAACCGGGACAGGACACTGAAGCTTTCTTT	CSAREPGQDTEAFF
few	TRBJ2-1	TRBV19	TRBD2	TGTGCCAGTAGTATAGCGGGAGGTCGAGAGCAGTTCTTC	CASSIAGGREQFF
-	TRBJ2-7	TRBV7-8	-	TGTGCCAGCAAGTTAACAGGAGAGGACTACGCGCAGTACTTC	CASKLTGEDYAQYF
-	TRBJ2-5	TRBV7-8	-	TGTGCCAGCAGCATGGGCTCCAGCCACGATACCCAGTACTTC	CASSMGSSHDTQYF
-	TRBJ2-1	TRBV7-8	TRBD2	TGTGCCAGCAGCTTTCAGAGAAGCGGGGAGACGCAGGAGCAGTTCTTC	CASSFQRSGETQEQFF
-	TRBJ1-1	TRBV2	-	TGTGCCAGCGGGGTCGGAGGCACAGGGCAAGATGAATTTTTCTTT	CASGVGGTGQDEFFF
-	TRBJ1-4	TRBV7-3	-	TGTGCCAGCAGCTTATCAGGCGGAGGGCAAGATAAAGCTAAACTGTTTTTT	CASSLSGGGQDKAKLFF
-	TRBJ2-7	TRBV15	-	TGTGGCAGCGGTTGCGAGGGAGCGGTCTACGAGCAGTACTTC	CGSGCEGAVYEQYF
-	TRBJ2-7	TRBV11-3	TRBD1	TGTGCCAGCAGCGTAGAAGGGACAGGCTACGAGCAGTACTTC	CASSVEGTGYEQYF
-	TRBJ1-1	TRBV25-1	-	TGTGCCAGCAGTACGACAGCGAACACTGAAGCTTTCTTT	CASSTTANTEAFF
-	TRBJ2-1	TRBV11-2	TRBD1	TGTGCCAGCAGCCGGACAGGTACTCACAATGAGCAGTTCTTC	CASSRTGTHNEQFF
-	TRBJ2-1	TRBV7-2	-	TGTGCCAGCAGCTCGTGGGGGAGTGAGCAGTTCTTC	CASSSWGSEQFF
few	TRBJ1-1	TRBV7-8	-	TGTGCCAGCAGCTTAGATGGAGGACCCGATACGGAGGATTTCTTT	CASSLDGGPDTEDFF
-	TRBJ2-1	TRBV9	-	TGTGCCAGCAGCGTTGGGTCAGATACGGAGTATTTCTTC	CASSVGSDTEYFF
-	TRBJ2-1	TRBV19	-	TGTGCCAGTAGTTTTGGGGGCATCTACAATGAGCAGTTCTTC	CASSFGGIYNEQFF
-	TRBJ2-5	TRBV7-3	-	TGTGCCAGCTGCTCACATCGCACCTGGACGGAGACCCAGTACTTC	CASCSHRTWTETQYF
-	TRBJ2-3	TRBV7-9	TRBD1	TGTGCCAGCAGCTCGATGCAGGACAGGGATACCGAGCAGTTT	CASSSMQDRDTEQF
-	TRBJ2-1	TRBV7-9	-	TGTGCCAGCAGCGATGCGGGGCACCCTGAGCAGTTCTTC	CASSDAGHPEQFF
-	TRBJ2-2	TRBV20-1	-	TGCAGTGCTAGAGATCTCCGGACAGCCTGGGAGCTGTTTTTT	CSARDLRTAWELFF
once	TRBJ1-1	TRBV5-6	-	TGTGCAAGCAGATTGGAGGAAGTGAACACTGAAGCTTTCTTT	CASRLEEVNTEAFF
-	TRBJ2-3	TRBV9	-	TGTGCCAGCAGCGTAGCGCGAGGTGGCGACACAGATAATTTT	CASSVARGGDTDNF
-	TRBJ2-1	TRBV7-9	TRBD2	TGTGCCAGCAGCTTTCAAAGCAGCGGGGGGGGCGATGAGTTCTTC	CASSFQSSGGGDEFF
few	TRBJ2-5	TRBV5-6	-	TGTGCCAGCAGCATGGGCTCCGGCCAAGAGACCCAGTACTTC	CASSMGSGQETQYF
-	TRBJ2-1	TRBV10-3	-	TGTGCCACCGTTTTGGGAAGCTCCTACAATGAGCAGTTCTTC	CATVLGSSYNEQFF